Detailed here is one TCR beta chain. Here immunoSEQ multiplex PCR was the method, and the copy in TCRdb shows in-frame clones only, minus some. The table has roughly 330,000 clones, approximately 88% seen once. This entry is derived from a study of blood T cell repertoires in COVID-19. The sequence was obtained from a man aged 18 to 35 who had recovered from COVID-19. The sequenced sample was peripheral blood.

Here the CDR3 reads CASSPSRGGRHEKLFF. CDR3 DNA sequence: TGTGCCAGCAGTCCCTCTCGCGGAGGGAGGCATGAAAAACTGTTTTTT. The V call is TRBV27, the J call TRBJ1-4; D is unclear. CDR1 MNHEY and CDR2 SMNVEV come from the germline V gene (reference sequence). The CDR3 is made up of 16 amino acids. V lost 5 bases to trimming and J lost 6 bases, with 19 bases between them.